These 16 T cell receptor beta chains were sequenced from one sample in a study of T cell repertoires in cytomegalovirus infection. TCRdb re-analysed the reads in MiXCR, keeping a single row per CDR3 protein. The repertoire includes around 740,000 distinct CDR3 sequences, 35% to 45% of them detected once, and more than 2.5% sits in the top ten. The sample was PBMCs. Receptor source: a human donor in good health (CMV status not recorded). Some clones in this sample may be carry-over from other donors' samples.

This clonotype was picked up a small number of times. The chain uses TRBV6-6 and TRBJ1-5; D is perhaps TRBD1 (5 bases). This CDR3 has 14 amino acids. Germline V lookup: CDR1 MNHNY, CDR2 SVGAGI (reference sequence). V lost 0 bases, J lost 16 bases, and 19 bases lay in between. Written as DNA, the CDR3 is TGTGCCAGCAGTTACTCGATAAGTAACCGCAGGGACCATTTT. It codes for CASSYSISNRRDHF.

This chain's CDR3 is CASSSPRLAGMGELFF. The CDR3 DNA reads as TGTGCCAGCAGTTCCCCGAGACTAGCGGGAATGGGGGAGCTGTTTTTT. V is TRBV27 and J is TRBJ2-2; 11 bases line up with TRBD2. The germline CDR1 and CDR2 sequences are MNHEY and SMNVEV (reference sequence). The V gene end was trimmed by 4 bases and the J gene end by 8 bases; junction bases not matched to a gene: 9. This CDR3 has 16 residues.

This clonotype was seen a handful of times. This chain uses TRBV24-1 with TRBJ1-5; 8 bases are shared with TRBD1. With 4 bases clipped from V and 4 bases from J, the junction kept 5 bases outside the gene matches. Germline CDR1 is KGHDR and CDR2 is SFDVKD. This CDR3 comprises 15 residues. This CDR3 is CATSDRTGLNQPQHF. CDR3 sequence (DNA): TGTGCCACCAGTGACCGGACAGGGCTGAATCAGCCCCAGCATTTT.

This clonotype showed up just a few times. The chain has TRBV11-1 and TRBJ2-7; 7 positions agree with TRBD1. J was trimmed by 6 bases and V by 5 bases; bases with no gene match: 10. There are 14 residues in the CDR3. Germline V gene lookup returns CDR1 SGHAT and CDR2 FQDESV (reference sequence). CDR3: CASSRRDSRAEQYF. DNA of the CDR3: TGTGCCAGCAGCCGAAGGGACAGTCGGGCCGAGCAGTACTTC.

This clonotype was counted between two and nine times. This chain links TRBV11-2 with TRBJ2-5, with D tentatively TRBD1 or TRBD2 (5 bases each). The germline V and J ends were trimmed by 2 bases and 5 bases, with 9 bases remaining between them. In germline, CDR1 is SGHAT, CDR2 FQNNGV. There are 13 residues in the CDR3. CDR3 region: CASSLMGVETQYF. CDR3 coding DNA: TGTGCCAGCAGCTTAATGGGGGTGGAGACCCAGTACTTC. Combining the CDR3 with reference TRBV11-2 and TRBJ2-5 gives the whole variable domain EAGVAQSPRYKIIEKRQSVAFWCNPISGHATLYWYQQILGQGPKLLIQFQNNGVVDDSQLPKDRFSAERLKGVDSTLKIQPAKLEDSAVYLCASSLMGVETQYFGPGTRLLVL.

This clonotype was detected only a few times. The chain recombines TRBV12-3 or TRBV12-4 with TRBJ1-2, with D hard to call. V lost 6 bases to trimming and J lost 0 bases, with 8 bases between them. This CDR3 has 13 amino acids. In DNA, the CDR3 is TGTGCCAGCAGACCGCCGACTAACTATGGCTACACCTTC. Its protein product is CASRPPTNYGYTF.

Details on this clonotype: Just one base apart from a much larger clone, this may be a read error. The conserved final phenylalanine or tryptophan is absent from the CDR3, which likely points to a read error. CDR3 DNA sequence: TGTGCCAGCAGCTTAGAAGGTAGAGCGGAGACCCAGTACTTA. This translates into CASSLEGRAETQYL. The chain employs TRBV7-2 and TRBJ2-5; D is unclear. Germline V gives CDR1 SGHTA, CDR2 FQGNSA. The CDR3 runs to 14 residues. V was trimmed by 1 base and J by 5 bases, leaving 11 bases between them.

This clonotype has just a few counts. The chain uses TRBV12-3 or TRBV12-4 and TRBJ2-7; D gene unclear. With 8 bases removed from V and 4 bases from J, the gap between germline ends came to 12 bases. This CDR3 region has 12 residues. Written as DNA, the CDR3 is TGTGCCAGCTCCGTGAGGCAATACGAGCAGTACTTC. It codes for CASSVRQYEQYF.

The V call is TRBV12-3 or TRBV12-4, the J call TRBJ2-1; D possibly matches TRBD1 or TRBD2 (5 bases each). This CDR3 region has 16 residues. V shed 5 bases and J shed 6 bases, with 20 bases lying between them. CDR3 loop: CASSPREGRSSNEQFF. For the CDR3, the DNA is TGTGCCAGCAGTCCACGAGAGGGACGTAGTAGCAATGAGCAGTTCTTC.

As concerns this clonotype: A much larger clone is a single base away; this may be a read error. This rearrangement joins TRBV28 to TRBJ2-5; tentative D call: TRBD2 (5 bases). Germline CDR1 is MDHEN and CDR2 is SYDVKM. The CDR3 runs to 13 residues. The CDR3: CASSLFRGETRYF. DNA for the CDR3: TGTGCCAGCAGTTTATTTCGGGGAGAGACCCGGTACTTC. Full variable domain (outside the CDR3, taken from reference TRBV28 and TRBJ2-5): DVKVTQSSRYLVKRTGEKVFLECVQDMDHENMFWYRQDPGLGLRLIYFSYDVKMKEKGDIPEGYSVSREKKERFSLILESASTNQTSMYLCASSLFRGETRYFGPGTRLLVL.

V gene TRBV24-1 combines with J gene TRBJ2-7; a possible D gene is TRBD2 (5 bases). Germline lookup yields CDR1 KGHDR and CDR2 SFDVKD. V was clipped by 4 bases and J by 6 bases, with 15 bases between them. This CDR3 has 14 residues. The CDR3 bases are TGTGCCACCAGTGAAGCCGGGCTCGAGGGCGAGCAGTACTTC. This codes for CATSEAGLEGEQYF.

This clonotype was counted between two and nine times. The J gene is TRBJ1-6, the V gene TRBV6-5; 9 bases match TRBD1. CDR1 MNHEY and CDR2 SVGAGI come from the germline V gene. J gave up 5 bases and V 5 bases, and 10 bases lay outside the gene matches. The CDR3 extends over 17 amino acids. This CDR3 reads CASSPTGGWQNNSPLHF. The DNA of the CDR3 is TGTGCCAGCAGTCCTACAGGGGGCTGGCAAAATAATTCACCCCTCCACTTT.

This clonotype was observed a handful of times. The V gene is TRBV12-3 or TRBV12-4, the J gene TRBJ1-5; possible D gene TRBD1, 6 bases. Deletions cut 6 bases from V and 4 bases from J, with 16 bases between. There are 15 residues in the CDR3. CDR3 protein: CASSPPGHLNQPQHF. DNA of the CDR3: TGTGCCAGCAGCCCACCGGGACACCTTAATCAGCCCCAGCATTTT.

This clonotype was seen many times. The chain joins TRBV28 to TRBJ2-3, with 8 bases identical to TRBD1. CDR3 size: 15 residues. V trimming: 5 bases; J trimming: 2 bases; junction bases outside the gene matches: 6. Germline loops: CDR1 MDHEN, CDR2 SYDVKM. The CDR3: CASSPGQGLTDTQYF. In nucleotides, the CDR3 is TGTGCCAGCAGTCCTGGACAGGGCCTCACAGATACGCAGTATTTT.

This clonotype was counted between two and nine times. The J gene is TRBJ2-3, the V gene TRBV19; 8 bases are a match to TRBD2. This CDR3 is 16 amino acids long. Germline V CDR1 and CDR2: LNHDA, SQIVND (reference sequence). J was trimmed by 2 bases and V by 4 bases; bases with no gene match: 8. The CDR3 sequence: CASSTSGGGTTDTQYF. The CDR3 region has the DNA TGTGCCAGTAGTACCTCCGGGGGGGGAACCACAGATACGCAGTATTTT. The full variable domain, with the rest looked up from reference TRBV19 and TRBJ2-3, is DGGITQSPKYLFRKEGQNVTLSCEQNLNHDAMYWYRQDPGQGLRLIYYSQIVNDFQKGDIAEGYSVSREKKESFPLTVTSAQKNPTAFYLCASSTSGGGTTDTQYFGPGTRLTVL.

The rearrangement links TRBV5-6 to TRBJ2-7; either TRBD1 or TRBD2 may supply D (5 bases each). Germline V CDR1 and CDR2: SGHDT, YYEEEE. V shed 4 bases and J shed 4 bases, with 12 bases lying between them. The CDR3 extends over 13 amino acids. CDR3 amino acids: CASSEGQPYEQYF. The DNA for the CDR3 is TGTGCCAGCAGCGAGGGGCAGCCTTACGAGCAGTACTTC.